This T cell receptor beta chain was identified during a study of blood T cell repertoires in COVID-19. Per germline, CDR1 MNHEY and CDR2 SMNVEV (reference sequence). Trimming at V came to 2 bases and at J to 8 bases, leaving 8 bases not matched to a gene. CDR3 length: 14 amino acids. The data were produced by immunoSEQ multiplex PCR, yet TCRdb's version contains in-frame clones alone and is incomplete. The profile shows about 350,000 clones, approximately 86% of them singletons. The chain employs TRBV27 and TRBJ1-2; 7 nucleotides agree with TRBD1. This receptor was obtained from a man in his thirties or forties with COVID-19, enrolled during active disease. The sequencing input was peripheral blood. This CDR3 is CASSLRSGGHGYTF. Here the CDR3 DNA reads TGTGCCAGCAGTTTACGGTCAGGGGGGCACGGCTACACCTTC.